This TCR beta chain emerged from a study of T cell changes during pregnancy in multiple sclerosis. The V end was cut by 7 bases, the J end by 2 bases, with 3 bases between. Germline-derived CDR1 and CDR2 are MNHNY and SVGAGI (reference sequence). The CDR3 has 11 amino acids. This table comes from immunoSEQ multiplex PCR, and its TCRdb copy is limited to in-frame clones, with some not included. This table has about 110,000 clones, 90% to 95% appearing once. J is TRBJ2-1 and V is TRBV6-6; D not resolved. This specimen consisted of peripheral blood, obtained in the third trimester of pregnancy. This sequence was found in a female donor with multiple sclerosis, enrolled in a pregnancy study. DNA for the CDR3: TGTGCCAGCACAACCTACAATGAGCAGTTCTTC. Protein sequence: CASTTYNEQFF.